The entry that follows covers one T cell receptor beta chain sequence. This sample is part of a study of OX40 agonist ivuxolimab in advanced cancers. The repertoire was sequenced with immunoSEQ multiplex PCR; TCRdb's copy has only in-frame clones and lacks some. The sample shows about 63,000 clones, approximately 86% of them seen only once. This CDR3 region has 12 residues. With 2 bases removed from V and 6 bases from J, the gap between germline ends came to 7 bases. Germline-derived CDR1 and CDR2 are GTSNPN and SVGIG (reference sequence). The sequence came from an adult with an advanced solid tumor such as melanoma, head and neck, liver or kidney cancer. Sequencing was performed on CD4+ or CD8+ T cells sorted from blood, taken in a trial of the OX40 agonist ivuxolimab. J is TRBJ1-4 and V is TRBV30, with a weak D call TRBD1 (6 bases). This chain's CDR3 is CAWSRQDEKLFF. CDR3 DNA sequence: TGTGCCTGGAGTCGACAGGATGAAAAACTGTTTTTT.